In this sample, the clone carrying this T cell receptor (beta chain) turned up many times. Antigen: not known. These data belong to a study of beta chain features in type 1 diabetes. General observations from the study: Within each of all four CD4+ subsets, Type 1 diabetes patients had TCRB CDR3s that were moderately but significantly shorter.

The CDR3 runs to 13 residues. Germline V gene sequence: CDR1 GTSNPN, CDR2 SVGIG (reference sequence). J gave up 5 bases and V 3 bases, and 5 bases lay outside the gene matches. The isolated RNA, all of it, was reverse transcribed, so expressed TCRB transcripts were what got sequenced. Only in-frame clones appear in the TCRdb table, and some are missing; sequencing was by immunoSEQ multiplex PCR. In the table there are approximately 160,000 clones, about 8.1% of which are singletons. The receptor was isolated from a man aged 18 to 35 in good health. Input material: central memory CD4+ T cells from blood. The chain combines TRBV30 with TRBJ2-5; 8 positions match TRBD2. The CDR3: CAWSRTSRETQYF. CDR3 nucleotide sequence: TGTGCCTGGAGCCGGACTAGCCGGGAGACCCAGTACTTC.